This T cell receptor beta chain originates from a study of CD4+ T cells in melanoma. This CDR3 has 14 amino acids. Germline lookup yields CDR1 SGHTA and CDR2 FQGNSA. V was clipped by 4 bases and J by 8 bases, with 14 bases between them. The repertoire was sequenced with immunoSEQ multiplex PCR; TCRdb's copy has only in-frame clones and lacks some. Found here are about 140,000 clones, 92% of them singletons; the top ten hold roughly 1.4%. This sequence originates from a human donor with melanoma. The rearrangement links TRBV7-2 to TRBJ1-4, with D unclear. CDR3 DNA sequence: TGTGCCAGCAGCTGGAGGGTATTGGGGGAAAAACTGTTTTTT. Its translation is CASSWRVLGEKLFF. The entire variable domain, with the rest obtained from reference TRBV7-2 and TRBJ1-4, is as follows: GAGVSQSPSNKVTEKGKDVELRCDPISGHTALYWYRQSLGQGLEFLIYFQGNSAPDKSGLPSDRFSAERTGGSVSTLTIQRTQQEDSAVYLCASSWRVLGEKLFFGSGTQLSVL.